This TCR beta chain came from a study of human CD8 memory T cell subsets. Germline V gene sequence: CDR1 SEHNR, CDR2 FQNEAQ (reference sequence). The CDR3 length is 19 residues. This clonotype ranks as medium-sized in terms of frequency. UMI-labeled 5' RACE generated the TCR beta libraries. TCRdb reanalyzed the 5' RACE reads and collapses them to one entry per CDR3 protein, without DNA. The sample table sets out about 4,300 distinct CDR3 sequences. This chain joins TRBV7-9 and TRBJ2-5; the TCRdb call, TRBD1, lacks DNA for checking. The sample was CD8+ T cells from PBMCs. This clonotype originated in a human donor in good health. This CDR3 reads CASSLAPRQDRGFEETQYF.